This TCR beta chain is from a study of blood T cell repertoires in COVID-19. Participant ages covered about 18 to 95 years across 24 US areas. The CDR3 spans 15 residues. CDR1 and CDR2 (germline): SGHNT, YYREEE (reference sequence). Worth noting for this clone: An end of the junction differs from the germline gene, which may be a read error.

In the study's own analysis: Estimates of nucleated cell counts were drawn from the amplification of reference gene primers. TCRdb keeps only in-frame clones here, not all; method: immunoSEQ multiplex PCR. V, J and clone size are taken as reported in that table, and D and trimming were inferred from the DNA itself. The sample has about 320,000 clones; 87% are singletons. V is TRBV5-4 and J is TRBJ2-1; 11 positions match TRBD1. The source of this sequence is a woman aged 25 to 39 who had recovered from COVID-19. The source material was PBMCs or T cells enriched from blood (not recorded which). CDR3 sequence (DNA): TGTGCCAGCACCTTGGACAGGGGGCGGTTCAATGAGCAGTTCTTC. It specifies CASTLDRGRFNEQFF.